This TCR beta chain comes out of a study of cytomegalovirus exposure and HLA in healthy donors. Study-level findings and limits: Analysis performed later found about 18,000 TCR beta sequences associated with HLA alleles at 0.05 false discovery rate.

Germline lookup yields CDR1 MNHEY and CDR2 SMNVEV (reference sequence). The CDR3 is 16 residues long. The junction had 9 bases not matched to a gene; V was cut back by 5 bases and J by 4 bases. The PCR ran on 60 Vbeta and 13 Jbeta primers. TCRdb's table, derived via immunoSEQ multiplex PCR, lists solely in-frame clones and lacks some. The sample yields about 190,000 clones, 84% seen once. A word on this clone: No antigen is known for it.

Sample: PBMCs. This receptor was taken from a woman in her forties or fifties in good health and CMV-seropositive. The chain joins TRBV27 to TRBJ2-1, with 9 positions matching TRBD2. The CDR3 here is CASSGLVAGGYNEQFF. CDR3 DNA sequence: TGTGCCAGCAGTGGCCTGGTTGCGGGGGGGTACAATGAGCAGTTCTTC.